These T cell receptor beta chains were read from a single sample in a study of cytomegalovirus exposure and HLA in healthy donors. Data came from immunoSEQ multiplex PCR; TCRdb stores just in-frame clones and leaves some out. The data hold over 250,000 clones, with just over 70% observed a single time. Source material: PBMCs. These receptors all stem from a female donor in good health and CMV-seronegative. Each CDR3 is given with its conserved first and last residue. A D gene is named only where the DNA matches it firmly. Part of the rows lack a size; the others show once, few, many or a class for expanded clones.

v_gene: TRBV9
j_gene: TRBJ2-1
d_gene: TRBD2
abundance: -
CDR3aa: CASSTRGGGNTYNEQFF
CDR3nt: TGTGCCAGCAGCACCCGGGGGGGCGGCAACACCTACAATGAGCAGTTCTTC

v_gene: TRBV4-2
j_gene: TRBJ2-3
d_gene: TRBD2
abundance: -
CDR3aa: CASSQDLGLAGLTDTQYF
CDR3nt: TGTGCCAGCAGCCAAGATCTGGGGCTAGCGGGACTCACAGATACGCAGTATTTT

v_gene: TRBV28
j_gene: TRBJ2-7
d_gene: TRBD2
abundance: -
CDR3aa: CASSSLLAGGPEEQYF
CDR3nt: TGTGCCAGCAGTTCGCTACTAGCGGGAGGCCCTGAGGAGCAGTACTTC

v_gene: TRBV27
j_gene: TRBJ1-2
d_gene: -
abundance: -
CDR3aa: CASSLFRGDNYGYTF
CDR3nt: TGTGCCAGCAGTTTATTCCGGGGGGATAACTATGGCTACACCTTC

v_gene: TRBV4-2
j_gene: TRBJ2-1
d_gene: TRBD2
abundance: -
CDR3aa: CASIAPGLAGGDNEQFF
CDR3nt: TGTGCCAGCATTGCCCCGGGACTAGCGGGAGGGGACAATGAGCAGTTCTTC

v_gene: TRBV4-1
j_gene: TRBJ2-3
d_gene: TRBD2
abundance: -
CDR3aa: CASSLRGTSGYTDTQYF
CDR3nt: TGCGCCAGCAGCCTAAGAGGGACTAGCGGGTACACAGATACGCAGTATTTT

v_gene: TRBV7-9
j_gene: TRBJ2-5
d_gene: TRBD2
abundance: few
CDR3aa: CASSSTLSGLKGRQETQYF
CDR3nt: TGTGCCAGCAGCTCCACGCTTAGCGGGCTAAAAGGGAGGCAAGAGACCCAGTACTTC

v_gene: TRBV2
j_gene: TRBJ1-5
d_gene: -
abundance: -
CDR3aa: CASTRQTNQPQHF
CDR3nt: TGTGCCAGCACGCGACAGACGAATCAGCCCCAGCATTTT

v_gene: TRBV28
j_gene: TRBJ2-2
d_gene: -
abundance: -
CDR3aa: CASRGIFGGPGHQNTGELFF
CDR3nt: TGTGCCAGCAGAGGAATTTTTGGGGGACCGGGACACCAGAACACCGGGGAGCTGTTTTTT

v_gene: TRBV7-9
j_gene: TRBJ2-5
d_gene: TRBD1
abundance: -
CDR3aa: CASTWDRGVETQYF
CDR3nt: TGTGCCAGCACTTGGGACAGGGGAGTAGAGACCCAGTACTTC

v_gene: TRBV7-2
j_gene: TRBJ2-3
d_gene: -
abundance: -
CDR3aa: CASSLDTGQQSTDTQYF
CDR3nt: TGTGCCAGCAGCTTAGATACAGGGCAACAAAGCACAGATACGCAGTATTTT

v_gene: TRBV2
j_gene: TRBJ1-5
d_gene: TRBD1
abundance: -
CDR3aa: CASSWDRSNQPQHF
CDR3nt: TGTGCCAGCAGTTGGGACAGAAGCAATCAGCCCCAGCATTTT

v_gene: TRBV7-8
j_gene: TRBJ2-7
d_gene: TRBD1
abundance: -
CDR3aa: CASSSRQGAFEQYF
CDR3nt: TGTGCCAGCAGCTCCCGACAGGGGGCGTTCGAGCAGTACTTC

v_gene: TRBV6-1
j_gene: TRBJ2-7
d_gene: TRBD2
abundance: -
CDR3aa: CASSEWGSGGWSYEQYF
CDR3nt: TGTGCCAGCAGTGAATGGGGTTCGGGGGGTTGGTCCTACGAGCAGTACTTC

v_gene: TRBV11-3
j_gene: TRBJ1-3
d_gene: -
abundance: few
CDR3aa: CASMVRGAGNTIYF
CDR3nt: TGTGCCAGCATGGTCAGGGGAGCTGGAAACACCATATATTTT

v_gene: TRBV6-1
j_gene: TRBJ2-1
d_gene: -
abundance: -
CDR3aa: CASSEKGDSYNEQFF
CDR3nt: TGTGCCAGCAGTGAAAAGGGAGACTCCTACAATGAGCAGTTCTTC

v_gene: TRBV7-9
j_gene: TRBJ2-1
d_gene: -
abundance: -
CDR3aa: CSSSLSRGHEQFF
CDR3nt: TGTTCCAGCAGCTTATCCCGCGGGCATGAGCAGTTCTTC

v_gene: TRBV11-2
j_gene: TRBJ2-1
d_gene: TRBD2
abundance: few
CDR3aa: CASSFRLAGVGEQFF
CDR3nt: TGTGCCAGCAGCTTCAGACTAGCGGGAGTCGGTGAGCAGTTCTTC

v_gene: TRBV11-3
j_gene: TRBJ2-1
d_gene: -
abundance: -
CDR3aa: CASSPGGQNEQFF
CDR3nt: TGTGCCAGCAGCCCCGGAGGGCAAAATGAGCAGTTCTTC

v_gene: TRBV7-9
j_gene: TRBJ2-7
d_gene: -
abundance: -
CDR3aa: CASSLANLYEQYF
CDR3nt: TGTGCCAGCAGCTTAGCTAATCTGTACGAGCAGTACTTC

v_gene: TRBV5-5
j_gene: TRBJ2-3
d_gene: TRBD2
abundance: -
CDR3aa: CASPPLRGETSGTDTQYF
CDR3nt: TGTGCCAGCCCGCCTCTACGGGGGGAGACTTCGGGTACAGATACGCAGTATTTT

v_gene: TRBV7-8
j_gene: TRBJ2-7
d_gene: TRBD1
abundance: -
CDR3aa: CASSQGGQGPYEQYF
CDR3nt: TGTGCCAGCAGCCAGGGGGGACAGGGCCCCTACGAGCAGTACTTC

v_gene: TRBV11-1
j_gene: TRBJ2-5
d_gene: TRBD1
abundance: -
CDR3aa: CASSLAGTGGAQETQYF
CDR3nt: TGTGCCAGCAGCTTAGCGGGGACAGGGGGCGCCCAAGAGACCCAGTACTTC

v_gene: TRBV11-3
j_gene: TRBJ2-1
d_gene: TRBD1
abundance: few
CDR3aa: CASLTRTGGLNEQFF
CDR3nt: TGTGCCAGCCTCACCCGGACAGGGGGCCTGAATGAGCAGTTCTTC

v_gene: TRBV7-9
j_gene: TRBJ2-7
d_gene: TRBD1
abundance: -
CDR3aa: CASSLGGGPYEQYF
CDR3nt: TGTGCCAGCAGCTTAGGAGGGGGCCCTTACGAGCAGTACTTC

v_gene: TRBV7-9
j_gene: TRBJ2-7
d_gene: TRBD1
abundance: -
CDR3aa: CSSSRGQGVYEQYF
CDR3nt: TGTTCCAGCAGCCGGGGACAGGGAGTCTACGAGCAGTACTTC

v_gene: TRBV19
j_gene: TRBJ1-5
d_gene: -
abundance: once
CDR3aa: CASSIYRDLGNQPQHF
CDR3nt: TGTGCCAGTAGTATTTACAGGGACCTCGGGAATCAGCCCCAGCATTTT

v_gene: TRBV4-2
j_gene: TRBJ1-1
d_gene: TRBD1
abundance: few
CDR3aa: CASSRGTGGGNTEAFF
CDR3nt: TGTGCCAGCAGCCGTGGGACAGGGGGAGGGAACACTGAAGCTTTCTTT

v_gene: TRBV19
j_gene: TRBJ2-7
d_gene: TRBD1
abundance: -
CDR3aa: CASSIGDRASYEQYF
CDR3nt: TGTGCCAGTAGTATAGGTGACAGGGCCTCCTACGAGCAGTACTTC

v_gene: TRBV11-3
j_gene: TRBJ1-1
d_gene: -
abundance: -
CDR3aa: CASSSAAQGLRNTEAFF
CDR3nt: TGTGCCAGCAGCTCGGCGGCACAGGGATTAAGGAACACTGAAGCTTTCTTT

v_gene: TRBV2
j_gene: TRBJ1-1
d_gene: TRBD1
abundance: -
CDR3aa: CASLDRGNTEAFF
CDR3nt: TGTGCCAGCCTGGACAGGGGAAACACTGAAGCTTTCTTT

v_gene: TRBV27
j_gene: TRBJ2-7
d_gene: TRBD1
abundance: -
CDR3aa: CASRAGARTGGYEQYF
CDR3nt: TGTGCCAGCCGAGCCGGGGCCAGGACAGGGGGTTACGAGCAGTACTTC

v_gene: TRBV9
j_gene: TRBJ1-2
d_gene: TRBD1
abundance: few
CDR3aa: CASSLGTGDGYTF
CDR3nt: TGTGCCAGCAGCCTAGGGACAGGGGATGGCTACACCTTC

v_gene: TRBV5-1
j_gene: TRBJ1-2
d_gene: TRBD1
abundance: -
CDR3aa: CASSYEGAGYGYTF
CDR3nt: TGCGCCAGCTCCTATGAGGGGGCCGGGTATGGCTACACCTTC

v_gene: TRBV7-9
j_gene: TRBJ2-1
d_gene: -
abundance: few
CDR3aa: CSSSFLLYEQFF
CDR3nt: TGTTCCAGCAGCTTCCTTCTGTATGAGCAGTTCTTC

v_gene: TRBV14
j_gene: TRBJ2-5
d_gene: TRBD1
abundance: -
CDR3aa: CASGQGAQSWQETQYF
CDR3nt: TGTGCCAGCGGACAGGGGGCGCAGAGTTGGCAAGAGACCCAGTACTTC

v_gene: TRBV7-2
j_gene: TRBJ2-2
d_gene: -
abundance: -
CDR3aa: CASTKFWSRMNTGELFF
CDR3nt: TGTGCCAGCACCAAATTCTGGTCGCGTATGAACACCGGGGAGCTGTTTTTT

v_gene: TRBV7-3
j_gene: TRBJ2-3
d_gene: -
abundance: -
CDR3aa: CASSHLSDTTDTQYF
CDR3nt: TGTGCCAGCAGCCATTTATCCGACACCACAGATACGCAGTATTTT

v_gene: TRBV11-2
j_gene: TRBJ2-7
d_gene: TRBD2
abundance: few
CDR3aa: CASSLTSASYEQYF
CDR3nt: TGTGCCAGCAGTTTGACTAGCGCGTCCTACGAGCAGTACTTC

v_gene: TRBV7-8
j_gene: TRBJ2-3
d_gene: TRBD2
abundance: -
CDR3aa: CASSLIPPGTSGTDTQYF
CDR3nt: TGTGCCAGCAGCCTCATCCCCCCCGGGACTAGCGGCACAGATACGCAGTATTTT

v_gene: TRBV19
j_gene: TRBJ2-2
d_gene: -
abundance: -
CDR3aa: CASIVTNTGELFF
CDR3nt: TGTGCCAGTATAGTGACGAACACCGGGGAGCTGTTTTTT

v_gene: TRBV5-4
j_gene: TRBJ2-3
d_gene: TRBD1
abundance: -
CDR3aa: CASSLKDRGHADTQYF
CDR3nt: TGTGCCAGCAGCTTGAAGGACAGGGGGCATGCGGATACGCAGTATTTT

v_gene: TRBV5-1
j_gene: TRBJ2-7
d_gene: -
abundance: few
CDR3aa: CASSLGGPRGEQYF
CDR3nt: TGCGCCAGCAGCTTGGGCGGCCCCCGGGGGGAGCAGTACTTC

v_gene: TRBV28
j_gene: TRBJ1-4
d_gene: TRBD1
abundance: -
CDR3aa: CASRVSRGQLNEKLFF
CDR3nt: TGTGCCAGCAGGGTTAGCCGGGGACAGCTTAATGAAAAACTGTTTTTT

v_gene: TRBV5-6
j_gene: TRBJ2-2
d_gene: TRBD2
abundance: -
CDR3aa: CASSLRLAGGPNIGELFF
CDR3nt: TGTGCCAGCAGCTTAAGACTAGCGGGAGGGCCTAATATCGGGGAGCTGTTTTTT

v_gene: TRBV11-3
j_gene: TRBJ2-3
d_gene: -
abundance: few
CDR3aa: CASSLGSPTDTQYF
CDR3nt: TGTGCCAGCAGCTTGGGCAGCCCCACAGATACGCAGTATTTT

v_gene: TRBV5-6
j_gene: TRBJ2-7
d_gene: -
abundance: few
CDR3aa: CASSFLGSSNEQYF
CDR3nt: TGTGCCAGCAGCTTTCTCGGGAGCTCGAACGAGCAGTACTTC

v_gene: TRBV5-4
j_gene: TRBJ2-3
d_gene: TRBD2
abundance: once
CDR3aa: CASSLAVGLVNTDTQYF
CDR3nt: TGTGCCAGCAGCTTGGCCGTGGGACTAGTGAACACAGATACGCAGTATTTT

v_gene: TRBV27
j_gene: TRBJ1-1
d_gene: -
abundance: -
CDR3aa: CASRLALFSQQNTEAFF
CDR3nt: TGTGCCAGCAGGCTGGCCCTCTTTTCTCAACAGAACACCGAAGCTTTCTTT